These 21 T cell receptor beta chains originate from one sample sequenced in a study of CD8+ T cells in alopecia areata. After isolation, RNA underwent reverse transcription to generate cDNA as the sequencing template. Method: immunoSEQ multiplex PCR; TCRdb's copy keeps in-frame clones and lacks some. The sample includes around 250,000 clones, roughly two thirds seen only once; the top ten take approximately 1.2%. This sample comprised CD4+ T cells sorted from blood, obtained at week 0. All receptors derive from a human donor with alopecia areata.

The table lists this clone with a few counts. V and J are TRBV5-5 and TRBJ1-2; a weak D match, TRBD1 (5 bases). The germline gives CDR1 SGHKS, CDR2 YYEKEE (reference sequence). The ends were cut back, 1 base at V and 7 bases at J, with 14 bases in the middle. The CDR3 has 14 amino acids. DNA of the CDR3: TGTGCCAGCAGCTTGCAGGGACCCGCCGGTGGCTACACCTTC. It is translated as CASSLQGPAGGYTF.

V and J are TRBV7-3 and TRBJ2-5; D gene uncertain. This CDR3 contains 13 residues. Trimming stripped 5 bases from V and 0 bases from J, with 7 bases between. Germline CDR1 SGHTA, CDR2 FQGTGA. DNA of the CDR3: TGTGCCAGCAGCCGTGGGAACCAAGAGACCCAGTACTTC. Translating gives CASSRGNQETQYF.

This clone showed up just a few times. This CDR3 is CSVTQVQGTSTDTQYF. Written as DNA, the CDR3 is TGCAGCGTGACGCAGGTACAGGGGACGAGCACAGATACGCAGTATTTT. The gene calls are TRBV29-1 and TRBJ2-3, with 7 bases that match TRBD1. Germline CDR1 is SQVTM and CDR2 is ANQGSEA. With V trimmed by 6 bases and J by 0 bases, 12 bases remained unmatched. The CDR3 is 16 amino acids.

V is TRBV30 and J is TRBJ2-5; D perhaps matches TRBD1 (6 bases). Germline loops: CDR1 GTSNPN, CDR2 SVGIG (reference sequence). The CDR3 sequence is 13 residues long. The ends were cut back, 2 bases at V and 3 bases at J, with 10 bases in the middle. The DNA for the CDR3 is TGTGCCTGGAGTAGTGGGGGCGAAGAGACCCAGTACTTC. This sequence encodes CAWSSGGEETQYF.

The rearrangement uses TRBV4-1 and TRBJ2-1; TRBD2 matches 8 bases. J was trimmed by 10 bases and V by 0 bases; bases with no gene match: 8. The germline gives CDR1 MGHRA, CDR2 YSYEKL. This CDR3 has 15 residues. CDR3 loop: CASSQDQLAVREQFF. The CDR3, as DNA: TGCGCCAGCAGCCAAGATCAACTAGCGGTGAGGGAGCAGTTCTTC.

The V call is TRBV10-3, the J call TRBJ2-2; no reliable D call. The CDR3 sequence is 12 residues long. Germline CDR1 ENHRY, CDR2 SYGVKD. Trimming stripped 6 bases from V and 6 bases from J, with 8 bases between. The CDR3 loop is CAIRDGPGELFF. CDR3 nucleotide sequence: TGTGCCATCAGGGACGGACCCGGGGAGCTGTTTTTT.

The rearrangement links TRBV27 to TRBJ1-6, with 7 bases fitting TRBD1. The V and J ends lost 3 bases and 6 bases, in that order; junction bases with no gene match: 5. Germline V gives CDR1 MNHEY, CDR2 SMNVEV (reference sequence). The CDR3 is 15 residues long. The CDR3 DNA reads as TGTGCCAGCAGTTTTAGGGGGCGGTTTAATTCACCCCTCCACTTT. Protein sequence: CASSFRGRFNSPLHF.

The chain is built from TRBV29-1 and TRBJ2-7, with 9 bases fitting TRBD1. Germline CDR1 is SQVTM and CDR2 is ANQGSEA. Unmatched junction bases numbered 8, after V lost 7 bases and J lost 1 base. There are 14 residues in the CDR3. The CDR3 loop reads CSGLLQGASYEQYF. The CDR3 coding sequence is TGCAGCGGCCTACTACAGGGGGCTTCCTACGAGCAGTACTTC.

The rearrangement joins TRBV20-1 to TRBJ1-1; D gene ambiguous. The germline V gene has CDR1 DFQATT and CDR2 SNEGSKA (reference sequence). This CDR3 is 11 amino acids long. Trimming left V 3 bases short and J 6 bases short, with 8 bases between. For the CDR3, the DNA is TGCAGTGCTAGGAGCCCTTCTGAAGCTTTCTTT. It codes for CSARSPSEAFF.

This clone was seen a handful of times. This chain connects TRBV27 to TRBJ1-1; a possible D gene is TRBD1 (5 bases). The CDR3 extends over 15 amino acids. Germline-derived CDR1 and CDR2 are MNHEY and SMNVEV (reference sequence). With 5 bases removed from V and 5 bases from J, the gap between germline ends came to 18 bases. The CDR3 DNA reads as TGTGCCAGCAGTCCAGTGGGGCGACTAATGACTGAAGCTTTCTTT. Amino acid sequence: CASSPVGRLMTEAFF.

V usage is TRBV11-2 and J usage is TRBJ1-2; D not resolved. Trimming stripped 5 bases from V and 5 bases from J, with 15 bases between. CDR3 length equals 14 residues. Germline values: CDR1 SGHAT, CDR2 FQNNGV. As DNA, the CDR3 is TGTGCCAGCAGCGTTCCGGGTGACCGGTATGGCTACACCTTC. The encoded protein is CASSVPGDRYGYTF.

The CDR3 DNA is TGTGCCAGCAGCCGAACGAGGGCCGGGGAGCTGTTTTTT. Translating it yields CASSRTRAGELFF. This sequence joins TRBV5-6 and TRBJ2-2, with D possibly TRBD2 on 5 matching bases. The CDR3 is 13 amino acids. The germline gives CDR1 SGHDT, CDR2 YYEEEE. V lost 4 bases, J lost 6 bases, and 10 bases lay in between.

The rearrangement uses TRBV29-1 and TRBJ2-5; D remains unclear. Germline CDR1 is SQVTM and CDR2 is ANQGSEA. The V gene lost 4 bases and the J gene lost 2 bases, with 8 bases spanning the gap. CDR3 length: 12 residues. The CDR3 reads CSVGAAQETQYF. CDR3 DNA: TGCAGCGTTGGGGCCGCACAAGAGACCCAGTACTTC.

Here the CDR3 reads CASSQTRGDEQFF. The CDR3 nucleotides are TGCGCCAGCAGCCAAACCCGAGGGGATGAGCAGTTCTTC. This sequence joins TRBV4-3 and TRBJ2-1; D might be TRBD1 or TRBD2, each matching 5 bases. This CDR3 comprises 13 residues. Germline CDR1 LGHNA, CDR2 YSLEER. Trimming removed 2 bases at V and 8 bases at J, with 10 bases between.

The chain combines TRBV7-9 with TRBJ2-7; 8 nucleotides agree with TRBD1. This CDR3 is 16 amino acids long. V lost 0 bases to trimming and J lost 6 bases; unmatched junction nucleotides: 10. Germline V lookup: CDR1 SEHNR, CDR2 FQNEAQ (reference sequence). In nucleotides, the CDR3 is TGTGCCAGCAGCTTAGCGCAGGGTCAGGGGGCTGGCGAGCAGTACTTC. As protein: CASSLAQGQGAGEQYF.

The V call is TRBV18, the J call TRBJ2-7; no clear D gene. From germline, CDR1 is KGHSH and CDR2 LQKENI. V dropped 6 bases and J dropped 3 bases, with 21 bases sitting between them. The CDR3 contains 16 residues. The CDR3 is CASSPLGIGFNYEQYF. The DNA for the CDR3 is TGTGCCAGCTCCCCCCTGGGGATCGGGTTTAACTACGAGCAGTACTTC.

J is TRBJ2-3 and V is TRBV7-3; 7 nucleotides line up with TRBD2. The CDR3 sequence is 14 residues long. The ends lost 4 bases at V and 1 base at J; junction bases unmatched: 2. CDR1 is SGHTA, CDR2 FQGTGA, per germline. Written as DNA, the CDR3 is TGTGCCAGCAGCTCCCTAGCGGGCACAGATACGCAGTATTTT. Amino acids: CASSSLAGTDTQYF.

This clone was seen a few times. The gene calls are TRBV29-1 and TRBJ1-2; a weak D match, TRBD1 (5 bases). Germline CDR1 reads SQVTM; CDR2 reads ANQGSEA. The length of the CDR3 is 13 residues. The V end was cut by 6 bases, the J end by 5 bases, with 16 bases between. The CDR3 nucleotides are TGCAGCGTGGGGGAGGGCCCGGGGTATGGCTACACCTTC. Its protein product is CSVGEGPGYGYTF.

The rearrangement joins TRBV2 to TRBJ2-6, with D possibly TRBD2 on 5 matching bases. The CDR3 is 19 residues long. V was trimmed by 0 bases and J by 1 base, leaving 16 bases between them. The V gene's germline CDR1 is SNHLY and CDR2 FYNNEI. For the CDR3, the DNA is TGTGCCAGCAGTGAAGCGGAAATAGGACTCTCGTCTGGGGCCAACGTCCTGACTTTC. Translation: CASSEAEIGLSSGANVLTF.

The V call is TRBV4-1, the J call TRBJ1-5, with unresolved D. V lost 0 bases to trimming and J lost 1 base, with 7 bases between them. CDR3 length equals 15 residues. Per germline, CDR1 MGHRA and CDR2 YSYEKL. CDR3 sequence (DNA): TGCGCCAGCAGCCAAGATGGGGTGAGCAATCAGCCCCAGCATTTT. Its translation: CASSQDGVSNQPQHF.

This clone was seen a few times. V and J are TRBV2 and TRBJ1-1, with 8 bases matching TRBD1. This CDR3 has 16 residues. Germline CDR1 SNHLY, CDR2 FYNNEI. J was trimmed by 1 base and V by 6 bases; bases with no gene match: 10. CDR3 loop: CASRGTGSLKNTEAFF. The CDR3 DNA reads TGTGCCAGCAGGGGGACAGGCAGCTTAAAGAACACTGAAGCTTTCTTT.